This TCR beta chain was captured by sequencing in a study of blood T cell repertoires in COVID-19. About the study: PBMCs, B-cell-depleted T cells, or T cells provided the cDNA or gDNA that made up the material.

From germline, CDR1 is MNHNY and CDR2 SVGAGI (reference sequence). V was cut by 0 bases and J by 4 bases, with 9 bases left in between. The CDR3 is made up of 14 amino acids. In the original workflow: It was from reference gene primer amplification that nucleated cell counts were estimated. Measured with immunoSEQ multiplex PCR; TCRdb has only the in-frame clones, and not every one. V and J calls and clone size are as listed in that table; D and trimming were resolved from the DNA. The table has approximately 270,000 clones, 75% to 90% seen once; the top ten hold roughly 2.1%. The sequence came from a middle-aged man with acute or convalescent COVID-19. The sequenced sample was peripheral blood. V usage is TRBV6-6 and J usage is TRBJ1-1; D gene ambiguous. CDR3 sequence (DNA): TGTGCCAGCAGTTACTCGGGCACGACCACTGAAGCTTTCTTT. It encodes CASSYSGTTTEAFF.